Below, one TCR beta chain is given with its context. The antigen is undetermined. Germline lookup yields CDR1 SGHVS and CDR2 FNYEAQ. V dropped 4 bases and J dropped 7 bases, with 11 bases sitting between them. The CDR3 spans 12 residues. The source of the sample is a study of shared clonotypes between healthy human individuals. Overall study: Every donor yielded three CD4 naive, three CD4 memory, two CD8 naive and one CD8 memory plate. General study points: It was only blood that was sampled, and tissue repertoires likely differ. For sorted subsets, rarefaction showed incomplete sequencing despite large depth.

Sorted subsets were amplified in replicate PCRs using 150 to 250 ng DNA, 30,000 to 35,000 T cell genomes. Here immunoSEQ multiplex PCR was the method, and the copy in TCRdb shows in-frame clones only, minus some. The table lists about 980,000 clones, less than 85% of them singletons. V is TRBV7-6 and J is TRBJ2-7; D gene unclear. Sequenced: memory CD4+ T cells sorted from blood. Described subset: CD45RA-negative fraction. This clonotype was obtained from a man between 18 and 35 years old in good health. The CDR3 DNA sequence: TGTGCCAGCAGCTCGACCCGTGGAGAGCAGTACTTC. It yields the protein CASSSTRGEQYF.